The 30 T cell receptor beta chains listed next were all sequenced from one sample in a study of T cells in tuberculosis. Produced via immunoSEQ multiplex PCR; TCRdb's table is partial and in-frame only. The table includes over 40,000 clones, more than 90% detected once. Sequenced sample: PBMCs. Receptor source: a donor between 10 and 35 years old with latent tuberculosis or without tuberculosis infection.

This clone was detected only a few times. The rearrangement uses TRBV29-1 and TRBJ2-7; D is ambiguous. V shed 5 bases and J shed 3 bases, with 8 bases lying between them. CDR3 length: 11 residues. Germline V CDR1 and CDR2: SQVTM, ANQGSEA. The CDR3 DNA reads TGCAGCGTTTTTGGTAGCTACGAGCAGTACTTC. Translating it yields CSVFGSYEQYF.

This clone turned up a few times. The V and J genes are TRBV5-6 and TRBJ1-6; D not resolved. The CDR3 consists of 15 residues. The V gene's germline CDR1 is SGHDT and CDR2 YYEEEE. V gave up 1 base and J gave up 5 bases, with 10 bases separating them. The CDR3 spells CASSLMSPDNSPLHF. The CDR3 nucleotides read TGTGCCAGCAGCTTGATGTCCCCCGATAATTCACCCCTCCACTTT.

The chain couples TRBV7-7 to TRBJ2-3, with 9 bases fitting TRBD1. The ends lost 5 bases at V and 5 bases at J; junction bases unmatched: 2. Germline V gene sequence: CDR1 SSHAT, CDR2 FNYEAQ (reference sequence). This CDR3 is built from 13 residues. The CDR3 coding sequence is TGTGCCAGCAGCCGACAGGGGGGAGATACGCAGTATTTT. Translating gives CASSRQGGDTQYF.

The V and J genes are TRBV6-6 and TRBJ1-2; D gene unclear. The germline V and J ends were trimmed by 2 bases and 1 base, with 5 bases remaining between them. The CDR3 runs 13 residues. The V gene's germline CDR1 is MNHNY and CDR2 SVGAGI (reference sequence). CDR3 nucleotides: TGTGCCAGCAGTTACGACTTTAACTATGGCTACACCTTC. As protein: CASSYDFNYGYTF.

V is TRBV12-1 and J is TRBJ1-5; the table's D call of TRBD1 was not tested on the DNA. TRBV12-1 is annotated as a pseudogene. The CDR3 has 14 residues. CDR3 loop: CASSFVPGKGPQHF. CDR3 coding DNA: TGTGCCAGCAGCTTTGTTCCAGGGAAGGGGCCCCAGCATTTT.

V usage is TRBV19 and J usage is TRBJ1-2; unclear D gene. Germline values: CDR1 LNHDA, CDR2 SQIVND (reference sequence). The CDR3 covers 13 residues. The V end lost 3 bases, the J end lost 4 bases, and 9 bases lay between the germline ends. CDR3 DNA: TGTGCCAGTAGTATTGCAGATGGCTATGGCTACACCTTC. This gives the protein CASSIADGYGYTF.

This clone was found once. This chain connects TRBV30 to TRBJ2-5; D is unclear. The CDR3 is 15 amino acids. Trimming shortened V by 0 bases and J by 1 base, and 12 bases separated the two germline ends. CDR1 and CDR2 from the germline V gene are GTSNPN and SVGIG (reference sequence). CDR3: CAWSVEIPPQETQYF. CDR3 nucleotides: TGTGCCTGGAGTGTGGAGATACCGCCCCAAGAGACCCAGTACTTC. Variable domain in full (rest from reference TRBV30 and TRBJ2-5): SQTIHQWPATLVQPVGSPLSLECTVEGTSNPNLYWYRQAAGRGLQLLFYSVGIGQISSEVPQNLSASRPQDRQFILSSKKLLLSDSGFYLCAWSVEIPPQETQYFGPGTRLLVL.

This chain uses TRBV4-2 with TRBJ2-3; D might be TRBD1 (5 bases). The length of the CDR3 is 15 residues. Trimming left V 3 bases short and J 3 bases short, with 13 bases between. Germline CDR1 is LGHNA and CDR2 is YNFKEQ. CDR3 DNA sequence: TGTGCCAGCAGCCAGCAGACAAGGGGAACAGATACGCAGTATTTT. Translating it yields CASSQQTRGTDTQYF.

The genes are TRBV5-1 and TRBJ2-3; 10 nucleotides agree with TRBD1. Germline V CDR1 and CDR2: SGHRS, YFSETQ. The CDR3 length is 15 residues. V shed 4 bases, J shed 6 bases, and the junction held 8 bases outside the gene matches. CDR3 nucleotide sequence: TGCGCCAGCAGCCCCCGGGACAGGGGTAGGGATACGCAGTATTTT. This gives the protein CASSPRDRGRDTQYF.

This chain connects TRBV21-1 to TRBJ2-5; the table names TRBD2, a call not compared with the DNA. TRBV21-1 is designated a pseudogene. This CDR3 has 15 amino acids. CDR3 loop: CASSKLAGGQETQYF. CDR3 bases: TGTGCCAGCAGCAAACTAGCGGGGGGCCAAGAGACCCAGTACTTC.

This rearrangement joins TRBV6-5 to TRBJ2-3; 8 bases are a match to TRBD1. The CDR3 is 13 amino acids. V lost 4 bases and J lost 11; bases outside the gene matches: 8. In germline, CDR1 is MNHEY, CDR2 SVGAGI. The DNA for the CDR3 is TGTGCCAGCAGTTCCTTCAGGGGGCTTGGGCAGTATTTT. It codes for CASSSFRGLGQYF.

The chain has TRBV7-3 and TRBJ1-1, with a weak D call TRBD1 (5 bases). The germline V gene encodes CDR1 SGHTA and CDR2 FQGTGA. Between the trimmed V and J ends, which lost 6 bases and 3 bases, there was a span of 14 bases. The CDR3 spans 14 residues. CDR3 in DNA: TGTGCCAGCAGACCGGGCCCGGGGGACACTGAAGCTTTCTTT. This codes for CASRPGPGDTEAFF.

The rearrangement links TRBV9 to TRBJ2-7; 10 bases are a match to TRBD1. V shed 5 bases and J 6 bases; nucleotides not matched to a gene: 5. From germline, CDR1 is SGDLS and CDR2 YYNGEE. The CDR3 totals 13 residues. CDR3 amino acids: CASSPGQGGEQYF. The CDR3 coding sequence is TGTGCCAGCAGTCCAGGACAGGGGGGCGAGCAGTACTTC.

The chain uses TRBV5-1 and TRBJ2-1; 9 bases align to TRBD2. CDR1 and CDR2 from the germline V gene are SGHRS and YFSETQ. V shed 0 bases, J shed 6 bases, and the junction held 16 bases outside the gene matches. The CDR3 loop spans 19 amino acids. CDR3 DNA: TGCGCCAGCAGCTTGGCCCTAAGTTCGCGGGAGGGCCGGGTCAATGAGCAGTTCTTC. This codes for CASSLALSSREGRVNEQFF. The complete variable domain, with remaining parts taken from reference TRBV5-1 and TRBJ2-1, reads KAGVTQTPRYLIKTRGQQVTLSCSPISGHRSVSWYQQTPGQGLQFLFEYFSETQRNKGNFPGRFSGRQFSNSRSEMNVSTLELGDSALYLCASSLALSSREGRVNEQFFGPGTRLTVL.

The V gene is TRBV10-3, the J gene TRBJ1-2, with TRBD1 identical over 8 bases. Germline V gives CDR1 ENHRY, CDR2 SYGVKD. V shed 2 bases, J shed 6 bases, and the junction held 8 bases outside the gene matches. CDR3 length: 15 amino acids. The CDR3 spells CAISEGETGGHGYTF. The CDR3 DNA is TGTGCCATCAGTGAGGGAGAAACAGGGGGACATGGCTACACCTTC.

This rearrangement joins TRBV6-6 to TRBJ1-2; D is ambiguous. CDR3 size: 13 residues. The germline CDR1 and CDR2 sequences are MNHNY and SVGAGI (reference sequence). The V gene lost 6 bases and the J gene lost 5 bases, with 13 bases spanning the gap. The CDR3 sequence: CASSQLEEYGYTF. CDR3 DNA sequence: TGTGCCAGCAGCCAACTTGAAGAGTATGGCTACACCTTC.

The chain joins TRBV10-1 to TRBJ1-2, with D possibly matching TRBD1 (5 bases). The V and J ends lost 6 bases and 4 bases respectively, with 15 bases between them. The V gene's germline CDR1 is WNHNN and CDR2 SYGVQD (reference sequence). The CDR3 extends over 14 amino acids. The CDR3 sequence is CASRPFRVGYGYTF. The CDR3 coding sequence is TGCGCCAGCAGACCCTTCAGGGTTGGCTATGGCTACACCTTC.

This chain uses TRBV19 with TRBJ1-2, with D perhaps matching TRBD1 (6 bases). The V gene's germline CDR1 is LNHDA and CDR2 SQIVND (reference sequence). The V gene lost 7 bases and the J gene lost 3 bases, with 21 bases spanning the gap. The length of the CDR3 is 16 residues. The CDR3 protein is CASTALAGAFDYGYTF. The CDR3 coding sequence is TGTGCCAGTACCGCCTTGGCAGGGGCCTTCGACTATGGCTACACCTTC.

The chain carries TRBV7-6 and TRBJ1-5; TRBD1 might be the D (6 bases). V lost 5 bases and J 6 bases, leaving 20 bases between the germline ends. The CDR3 has 16 residues. Germline V gene sequence: CDR1 SGHVS, CDR2 FNYEAQ. The CDR3 DNA sequence: TGTGCCAGCAGCGCACTCCCGGGGGGCGCGGGTCAGCCCCAGCATTTT. It specifies CASSALPGGAGQPQHF.

The rearrangement joins TRBV6-5 to TRBJ1-6; 10 bases map to TRBD1. Germline V gene lookup returns CDR1 MNHEY and CDR2 SVGAGI. The junction had 2 bases not matched to a gene; V was cut back by 1 base and J by 8 bases. This CDR3 region has 15 residues. The CDR3: CASSYYGTGDSPLHF. For the CDR3, the DNA is TGTGCCAGCAGTTACTACGGGACAGGGGATTCACCCCTCCACTTT.

V gene TRBV6-5 combines with J gene TRBJ2-2, with 9 bases aligning to TRBD1. From germline, CDR1 is MNHEY and CDR2 SVGAGI. With V trimmed by 5 bases and J by 5 bases, 6 bases remained unmatched. The CDR3 runs to 15 residues. The CDR3 DNA follows: TGTGCCAGCAGTCCCGGGACAGGGTTGACCGGGGAGCTGTTTTTT. Translating it yields CASSPGTGLTGELFF.

The chain is built from TRBV5-1 and TRBJ1-2, with 10 positions matching TRBD1. This CDR3 spans 14 amino acids. V shed 4 bases, J shed 7 bases, and the junction held 7 bases outside the gene matches. Germline values: CDR1 SGHRS, CDR2 YFSETQ. The CDR3 here is CASSTGQGVSGYTF. As DNA, the CDR3 is TGCGCCAGCAGCACCGGACAGGGGGTGTCTGGCTACACCTTC.

This chain links TRBV29-1 with TRBJ1-2; D is undetermined. Germline values: CDR1 SQVTM, CDR2 ANQGSEA. V lost 3 bases and J 7 bases, leaving 15 bases between the germline ends. The CDR3 has 13 amino acids. The CDR3 sequence is CSVEAHLLRGYTF. The CDR3, as DNA: TGCAGCGTTGAGGCCCATTTACTACGTGGCTACACCTTC.

The chain links TRBV5-8 to TRBJ1-1; D gene ambiguous. The CDR3 has 13 residues. Germline V gives CDR1 SGHTS, CDR2 YDEGEE. V dropped 0 bases and J dropped 9 bases, with 12 bases sitting between them. CDR3 DNA sequence: TGTGCCAGCAGCTTGGCCTGGGCAGACAAAGCTTTCTTT. Residues: CASSLAWADKAFF. Complete variable domain (other parts from reference TRBV5-8 and TRBJ1-1): EAGVTQSPTHLIKTRGQQATLRCSPISGHTSVYWYQQALGLGLQFLLWYDEGEERNRGNFPPRFSGRQFPNYSSELNVNALELEDSALYLCASSLAWADKAFFGQGTRLTVV.

The chain couples TRBV9 to TRBJ2-1, with 12 positions matching TRBD2. Looked up from germline, CDR1 is SGDLS and CDR2 is YYNGEE. This CDR3 comprises 16 residues. V shed 4 bases, J shed 4 bases, and the junction held 6 bases outside the gene matches. The CDR3 is CASSPMTSGGYNEQFF. The CDR3 DNA follows: TGTGCCAGCAGCCCAATGACTAGCGGGGGATACAATGAGCAGTTCTTC.

The V call is TRBV29-1, the J call TRBJ1-1; no clear D gene. This CDR3 comprises 13 residues. Germline CDR1 SQVTM, CDR2 ANQGSEA. Trimming shortened V by 7 bases and J by 0 bases, and 12 bases separated the two germline ends. CDR3 coding DNA: TGCAGCGCCCGAAAACTCATGAACACTGAAGCTTTCTTT. It yields the protein CSARKLMNTEAFF.

J is TRBJ1-1 and V is TRBV7-9, with unresolved D. The CDR3 sequence is 15 residues long. V was shortened by 3 bases and J by 1 base, with 12 bases between the two germline ends. Germline loops: CDR1 SEHNR, CDR2 FQNEAQ (reference sequence). CDR3: CASSFERFSNTEAFF. The CDR3 DNA follows: TGTGCCAGCAGCTTTGAGAGGTTTTCGAACACTGAAGCTTTCTTT.

V and J are TRBV7-2 and TRBJ2-7; 7 bases match TRBD1. Germline loops: CDR1 SGHTA, CDR2 FQGNSA. The CDR3 has 13 amino acids. Trimming at V came to 2 bases and at J to 5 bases, leaving 3 bases not matched to a gene. The CDR3 loop is CASSLLTGHEQYF. In DNA, the CDR3 is TGTGCCAGCAGCTTATTGACAGGGCACGAGCAGTACTTC.

This clone was recorded only once. The genes are TRBV6-5 and TRBJ1-1, with 7 bases fitting TRBD1. The CDR3 loop spans 16 amino acids. Germline V gene lookup returns CDR1 MNHEY and CDR2 SVGAGI. With V trimmed by 4 bases and J by 7 bases, 15 bases remained unmatched. This chain's CDR3 is CASSSLGQAENVEAFF. The CDR3, as DNA: TGTGCCAGCAGTTCCCTTGGACAGGCCGAAAACGTTGAAGCTTTCTTT.

This sequence joins TRBV11-2 and TRBJ2-1; 9 bases map to TRBD2. This CDR3 spans 17 amino acids. Trimming removed 1 base from V and 2 bases from J; junction bases left unmatched: 6. CDR1 and CDR2 (germline): SGHAT, FQNNGV. The CDR3 coding sequence is TGTGCCAGCAGCTTAGGAGCGGGAGGTATGACCTACAATGAGCAGTTCTTC. Amino acid sequence: CASSLGAGGMTYNEQFF. Supplemented by reference TRBV11-2 and TRBJ2-1, the full variable domain reads EAGVAQSPRYKIIEKRQSVAFWCNPISGHATLYWYQQILGQGPKLLIQFQNNGVVDDSQLPKDRFSAERLKGVDSTLKIQPAKLEDSAVYLCASSLGAGGMTYNEQFFGPGTRLTVL.